Below are 5 T cell receptor beta chains sequenced from a single sample in a study of PD-1 blockade in classical Hodgkin lymphoma (dated by TCRdb to about 2020). The method was the immunoSEQ multiplex PCR assay. This immuneACCESS table, as held by TCRdb, lists in-frame sequences with V and J called but not all clones. Of the missing ones, under half trace to an unresolved V gene in checked studies; the others have no known cause. The sample includes some 38,000 clones, with around 76% observed a single time. Of the sample, under 20% is held by the ten largest clones. The time point label of this sample denotes: cycle 2 day 1 (C2D1) of nivolumab. Every trial patient had relapsed after autologous stem cell transplantation, and cohorts A, B and C differed in prior brentuximab vedotin exposure. The sample consisted of peripheral blood mononuclear cells (PBMCs), taken before the second cycle of nivolumab. The receptor source for this set is a human donor with classical Hodgkin lymphoma.

V usage is TRBV27 and J usage is TRBJ2-1; 9 positions match TRBD2. CDR3 length: 15 residues. J gave up 9 bases and V 6 bases, and 12 bases lay outside the gene matches. CDR1 and CDR2 (germline): MNHEY, SMNVEV (reference sequence). The CDR3, as DNA: TGTGCCAGCAGCTTCTACGCGCGGGGGGGCGGTGAGCAGTTCTTC. Translating gives CASSFYARGGGEQFF.

V usage is TRBV5-4 and J usage is TRBJ1-2; TRBD1 is a possible D gene (5 bases). Germline lookup yields CDR1 SGHNT and CDR2 YYREEE (reference sequence). With 6 bases removed from V and 5 bases from J, the gap between germline ends came to 20 bases. CDR3 length: 15 amino acids. The CDR3 nucleotides are TGTGCCAGCACCCAAGCCAGTGGGGCAGTTTATGGCTACACCTTC. Translated: CASTQASGAVYGYTF.

This clone was counted a single time. The chain has TRBV7-9 and TRBJ1-2; D might be TRBD1 (6 bases). Germline lookup yields CDR1 SEHNR and CDR2 FQNEAQ (reference sequence). Trimming took off 1 base at V and 0 bases at J, with 12 bases between the two ends. CDR3 length equals 16 residues. The DNA for the CDR3 is TGTGCCAGCAGCTTAGTGGGGGGCCAAGCTAACTATGGCTACACCTTC. Translating it yields CASSLVGGQANYGYTF.

This clone has only a few counts. This chain links TRBV10-1 with TRBJ2-2; D call uncertain. Trimming stripped 8 bases from V and 5 bases from J, with 9 bases between. Germline CDR1 reads WNHNN; CDR2 reads SYGVQD (reference sequence). This CDR3 contains 12 residues. DNA of the CDR3: TGCGCCAGCCGAGGCAATACCGGGGAGCTGTTTTTT. Translation gives CASRGNTGELFF.

The chain joins TRBV11-3 to TRBJ2-3; no clear D gene. Trimming removed 2 bases at V and 6 bases at J, with 12 bases between. The CDR3 consists of 14 residues. CDR1 SGHNT and CDR2 YENEEA come from the germline V gene. CDR3 bases: TGTGCCAGCAGCTTACTTAGGACGGCCGATACGCAGTATTTT. This sequence encodes CASSLLRTADTQYF.